A single sample gave rise to the 5 T cell receptor beta chains below, sequenced in a study of CXCR3-negative and CXCR3-positive naive CD8 T cells. UMI-tagged TRB cDNA libraries were built via 5' RACE. TCRdb re-analyzed the 5' RACE reads; it lists each CDR3 protein once, without DNA. In all, the sample yields about 62,000 distinct CDR3 sequences. The sample comprised naive CXCR3- CD8+ T cells from blood. Documented subset: CD45RO-CCR7+CD27+CD95- naive CD8+ T cells lacking CXCR3 (TNR3-). The receptor set was obtained from a human donor in good health. Some clones in this sample may be carry-over from other donors' samples.

The chain uses TRBV4-1 and TRBJ2-7. Germline loops: CDR1 MGHRA, CDR2 YSYEKL. The CDR3 extends over 13 amino acids. The CDR3 sequence is CASSQDIVYEQYF.

J is TRBJ2-1 and V is TRBV29-1; without DNA, the TCRdb call of TRBD1 cannot be checked. The germline V gene encodes CDR1 SQVTM and CDR2 ANQGSEA. The CDR3 runs 15 residues. The CDR3 region is CSVEGTGTEYNEQFF.

CDR3 sequence reads: CASSLVRGVGYGYTF. The chain combines TRBV11-2 with TRBJ1-2; TCRdb reports TRBD1, a call that lacks DNA to check it against. The CDR3 spans 15 residues. CDR1 and CDR2 (germline): SGHAT, FQNNGV. The complete variable domain, with remaining parts taken from reference TRBV11-2 and TRBJ1-2, reads EAGVAQSPRYKIIEKRQSVAFWCNPISGHATLYWYQQILGQGPKLLIQFQNNGVVDDSQLPKDRFSAERLKGVDSTLKIQPAKLEDSAVYLCASSLVRGVGYGYTFGSGTRLTVV.

This chain connects TRBV29-1 to TRBJ2-1; the D call of TRBD2 rests on TCRdb alone, since no DNA is present to check it. The CDR3 extends over 14 amino acids. CDR1 is SQVTM, CDR2 ANQGSEA, per germline. The CDR3 region is CSVTEGRFNNEQFF.

The rearrangement joins TRBV7-3 to TRBJ2-1; TCRdb indicates TRBD2, and absent DNA this call remains unverified. The CDR3 covers 15 residues. CDR1 SGHTA and CDR2 FQGTGA come from the germline V gene. The CDR3: CASSLRLAEGNEQFF.